This T cell receptor (beta chain) was identified in a study of cytotoxic CD8 clonotypes in ibrutinib-treated CLL. Sequencing used immunoSEQ multiplex PCR; TCRdb keeps in-frame clones, though not all of them. Of 150,000 to 200,000 clones detected, about 88% appear once; the ten largest clones hold 3% to 3.5%. This CDR3 region has 21 residues. Trimming took off 2 bases at V and 0 bases at J, with 23 bases between the two ends. CDR1 and CDR2 from the germline V gene are MDHEN and SYDVKM. This clone occurred once. This TCR was sampled from a human donor with chronic lymphocytic leukemia. The chain employs TRBV28 and TRBJ2-6; D may be TRBD2 (6 bases). Sequenced material: PBMCs, taken at disease progression, from a patient treated with ibrutinib. This chain's CDR3 is CASSLDYRWAGTSSGANVLTF. For the CDR3, the DNA is TGTGCCAGCAGTTTAGACTATCGCTGGGCAGGGACTTCCTCTGGGGCCAACGTCCTGACTTTC. The full variable domain, completed using reference TRBV28 and TRBJ2-6, is DVKVTQSSRYLVKRTGEKVFLECVQDMDHENMFWYRQDPGLGLRLIYFSYDVKMKEKGDIPEGYSVSREKKERFSLILESASTNQTSMYLCASSLDYRWAGTSSGANVLTFGAGSRLTVL.